These T cell receptor beta chains were read from a single sample in a study of blood T cell repertoires in COVID-19. Method: immunoSEQ multiplex PCR; TCRdb's copy keeps in-frame clones and lacks some. The sample gives over 200,000 clones, 70% to 90% of which show up once; 9.5% to 14% is in the top ten. Sequenced input: PBMCs or T cells enriched from blood (not recorded which). These receptors all stem from a man aged 25 to 40 who had recovered from COVID-19. Both conserved end residues are part of each CDR3. The D gene is left open where the match is weak. The listing skips clone size in some rows; elsewhere it reads once, few, many or a size class.

j_gene: TRBJ1-2
d_gene: TRBD1
v_gene: TRBV11-2
abundance: NA
CDR3aa: CASSHRGVYGYTF
CDR3nt: TGTGCCAGCAGCCACAGGGGAGTTTATGGCTACACCTTC

j_gene: TRBJ2-2
d_gene: NA
v_gene: TRBV6-5
abundance: once
CDR3aa: CASRDRTAGTGELFF
CDR3nt: TGTGCCAGCAGAGACAGGACCGCTGGCACCGGGGAGCTGTTTTTT

j_gene: TRBJ1-3
d_gene: TRBD1
v_gene: TRBV30
abundance: few
CDR3aa: CALGQSHGNTIYF
CDR3nt: TGTGCCTTGGGACAGTCGCATGGAAACACCATATATTTT

j_gene: TRBJ2-1
d_gene: TRBD2
v_gene: TRBV11-3
abundance: NA
CDR3aa: CASSLAFAGGHNEQFF
CDR3nt: TGTGCCAGCAGCTTAGCCTTCGCGGGGGGACACAATGAGCAGTTCTTC

j_gene: TRBJ1-2
d_gene: NA
v_gene: TRBV5-6
abundance: NA
CDR3aa: CASKSPQAPWGYTF
CDR3nt: TGTGCCAGCAAATCCCCGCAGGCCCCCTGGGGCTACACCTTC

j_gene: TRBJ2-1
d_gene: TRBD2
v_gene: TRBV3-1/TRBV3-2
abundance: NA
CDR3aa: CASSQSGSSYNEQFF
CDR3nt: TGTGCCAGCAGCCAAAGCGGGAGCTCCTACAATGAGCAGTTCTTC

j_gene: TRBJ1-1
d_gene: NA
v_gene: TRBV2
abundance: NA
CDR3aa: CASRPGTQHTEAFF
CDR3nt: TGTGCCAGCCGGCCAGGGACACAGCACACTGAAGCTTTCTTT

j_gene: TRBJ2-3
d_gene: NA
v_gene: TRBV27
abundance: NA
CDR3aa: CASSSGVGDTQYF
CDR3nt: TGTGCCAGCAGTTCCGGGGTTGGGGATACGCAGTATTTT

j_gene: TRBJ1-1
d_gene: NA
v_gene: TRBV18
abundance: NA
CDR3aa: CASSPSGTEAFF
CDR3nt: TGTGCCAGCTCACCATCGGGCACTGAAGCTTTCTTT

j_gene: TRBJ1-6
d_gene: NA
v_gene: TRBV6-6
abundance: NA
CDR3aa: CASSYEESYNSPLHF
CDR3nt: TGTGCCAGCAGTTACGAGGAGTCCTATAATTCACCCCTCCACTTT

j_gene: TRBJ2-1
d_gene: NA
v_gene: TRBV7-3
abundance: NA
CDR3aa: CASSLTGNPSRQFF
CDR3nt: TGTGCCAGCAGCTTAACCGGGAACCCCTCAAGGCAGTTCTTC

j_gene: TRBJ1-2
d_gene: NA
v_gene: TRBV2
abundance: NA
CDR3aa: CASLNSLPGVGNYGYTF
CDR3nt: TGTGCCAGTCTAAACTCTCTCCCGGGGGTGGGAAACTATGGCTACACCTTC

j_gene: TRBJ2-7
d_gene: NA
v_gene: TRBV6-2/TRBV6-3
abundance: once
CDR3aa: CASSLPTGAYSYEQYF
CDR3nt: TGTGCCAGCAGCCTACCAACAGGAGCCTATTCCTACGAGCAGTACTTC

j_gene: TRBJ1-2
d_gene: NA
v_gene: TRBV5-4
abundance: NA
CDR3aa: CASSPRSLSYGYTF
CDR3nt: TGTGCCAGCAGCCCTAGGTCTCTAAGCTATGGCTACACCTTC

j_gene: TRBJ2-5
d_gene: TRBD1
v_gene: TRBV3-1/TRBV3-2
abundance: few
CDR3aa: CASSQVSASGQQYF
CDR3nt: TGTGCCAGCAGCCAAGTTTCCGCATCGGGACAGCAGTACTTC

j_gene: TRBJ2-1
d_gene: TRBD2
v_gene: TRBV7-2
abundance: NA
CDR3aa: CASSRGGPYNEQFF
CDR3nt: TGTGCCAGCAGCCGGGGGGGGCCCTACAATGAGCAGTTCTTC

j_gene: TRBJ2-5
d_gene: NA
v_gene: TRBV5-1
abundance: NA
CDR3aa: CASSPGRQGETQYF
CDR3nt: TGCGCCAGCAGCCCCGGGCGGCAGGGGGAGACCCAGTACTTC

j_gene: TRBJ2-5
d_gene: NA
v_gene: TRBV5-5
abundance: NA
CDR3aa: CASSLASQVGDTQYF
CDR3nt: TGTGCCAGCAGCTTGGCTTCCCAGGTCGGCGATACCCAGTACTTC

j_gene: TRBJ2-4
d_gene: TRBD1
v_gene: TRBV5-1
abundance: NA
CDR3aa: CASSFDRGQNIQYF
CDR3nt: TGCGCCAGCAGCTTCGACAGGGGCCAAAACATTCAGTACTTC

j_gene: TRBJ1-1
d_gene: TRBD1
v_gene: TRBV19
abundance: NA
CDR3aa: CASSTSDREAFF
CDR3nt: TGTGCCAGTAGTACCTCGGACAGGGAAGCTTTCTTT

j_gene: TRBJ2-5
d_gene: NA
v_gene: TRBV30
abundance: NA
CDR3aa: CAWSVGGGQETQYF
CDR3nt: TGTGCCTGGAGTGTTGGGGGGGGGCAGGAGACCCAGTACTTC

j_gene: TRBJ2-5
d_gene: NA
v_gene: TRBV28
abundance: NA
CDR3aa: CASSLSGETQYF
CDR3nt: TGTGCCAGCAGTTTAAGCGGGGAGACCCAGTACTTC

j_gene: TRBJ2-6
d_gene: NA
v_gene: TRBV29-1
abundance: NA
CDR3aa: CSVEDLPPGGVPGANVLTF
CDR3nt: TGCAGCGTTGAAGATCTCCCCCCCGGTGGTGTCCCTGGGGCCAACGTCCTGACTTTC

j_gene: TRBJ2-7
d_gene: NA
v_gene: TRBV6-5
abundance: NA
CDR3aa: CASMEGGRYEQYF
CDR3nt: TGTGCCAGCATGGAGGGTGGGCGCTACGAGCAGTACTTC